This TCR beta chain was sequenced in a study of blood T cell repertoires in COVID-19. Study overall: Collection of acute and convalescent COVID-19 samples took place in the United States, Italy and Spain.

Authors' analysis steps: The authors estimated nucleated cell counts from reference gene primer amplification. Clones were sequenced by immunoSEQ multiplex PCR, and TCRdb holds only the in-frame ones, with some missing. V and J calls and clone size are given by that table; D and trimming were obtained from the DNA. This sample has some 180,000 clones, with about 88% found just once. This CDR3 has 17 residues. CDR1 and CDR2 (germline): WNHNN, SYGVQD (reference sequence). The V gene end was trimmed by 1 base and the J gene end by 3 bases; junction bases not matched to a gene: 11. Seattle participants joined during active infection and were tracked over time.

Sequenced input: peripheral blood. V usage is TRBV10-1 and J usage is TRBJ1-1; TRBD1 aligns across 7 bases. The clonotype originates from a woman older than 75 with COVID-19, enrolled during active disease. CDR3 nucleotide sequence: TGCGCCAGCAGTGAGTTGACTAAGGCAGGGGGTTACACTGAAGCTTTCTTT. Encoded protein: CASSELTKAGGYTEAFF.